This TCR beta chain was retrieved from a study of T cell clonality in common variable immunodeficiency. Whole-study results and caveats: Reportedly, TCR beta sequences from common variable immunodeficiency showed fewer deletions and N-nucleotide insertions.

TCRdb keeps only in-frame clones here, not all; method: immunoSEQ multiplex PCR. The record shows tens of thousands of clones for this sample, with no singletons present. This clone appeared many times. Its antigen is as yet unknown. Sequenced material: peripheral blood mononuclear cells. The sequence was collected from a human donor with common variable immunodeficiency.

The DNA read from the CDR3 is TGTGCCAGTAGTATGACAGGCTCTGGACAAGAGACC. It translates to CASSMTGSGQET. The entire CDR3 protein is CASSMTGSGQETQYF. The chain recombines TRBV19 with TRBJ2-5; D possibly corresponds to TRBD1 (6 bases). Read data end 3 residues before the CDR3 end; the end is taken from the germline J gene. This CDR3 has 15 residues. CDR1 is LNHDA and CDR2 is SQIVND in the germline V gene (reference sequence). V lost 3 bases and J lost 2, with 13 bases in between.